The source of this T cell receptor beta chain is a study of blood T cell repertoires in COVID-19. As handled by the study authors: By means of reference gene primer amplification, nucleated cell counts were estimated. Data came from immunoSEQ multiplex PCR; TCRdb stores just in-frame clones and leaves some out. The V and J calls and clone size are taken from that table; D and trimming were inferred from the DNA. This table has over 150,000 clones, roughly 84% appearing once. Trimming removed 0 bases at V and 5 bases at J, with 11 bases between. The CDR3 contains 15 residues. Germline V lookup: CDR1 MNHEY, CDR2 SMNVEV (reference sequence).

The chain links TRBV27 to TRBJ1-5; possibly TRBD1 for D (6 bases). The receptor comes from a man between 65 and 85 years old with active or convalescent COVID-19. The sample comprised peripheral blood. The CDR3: CASSLSQGRDQPQHF. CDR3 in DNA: TGTGCCAGCAGTTTATCTCAGGGGAGGGATCAGCCCCAGCATTTT.